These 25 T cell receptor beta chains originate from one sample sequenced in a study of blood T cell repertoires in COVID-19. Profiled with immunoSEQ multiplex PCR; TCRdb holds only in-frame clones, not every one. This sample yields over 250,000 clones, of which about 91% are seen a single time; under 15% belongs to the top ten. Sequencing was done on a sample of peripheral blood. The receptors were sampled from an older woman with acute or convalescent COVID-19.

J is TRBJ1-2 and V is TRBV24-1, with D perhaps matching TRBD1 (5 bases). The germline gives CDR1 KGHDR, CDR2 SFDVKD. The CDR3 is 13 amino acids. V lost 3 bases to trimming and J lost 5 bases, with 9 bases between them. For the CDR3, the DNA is TGTGCCACCAGTGATATGACAGATTATGGCTACACCTTC. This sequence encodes CATSDMTDYGYTF.

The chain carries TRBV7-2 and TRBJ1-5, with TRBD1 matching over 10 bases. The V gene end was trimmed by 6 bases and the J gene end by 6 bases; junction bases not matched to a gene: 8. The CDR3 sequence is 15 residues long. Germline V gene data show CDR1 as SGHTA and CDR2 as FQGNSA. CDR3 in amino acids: CASSRDRGLGQPQHF. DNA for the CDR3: TGTGCCAGCAGTAGAGACAGGGGGCTTGGTCAGCCCCAGCATTTT.

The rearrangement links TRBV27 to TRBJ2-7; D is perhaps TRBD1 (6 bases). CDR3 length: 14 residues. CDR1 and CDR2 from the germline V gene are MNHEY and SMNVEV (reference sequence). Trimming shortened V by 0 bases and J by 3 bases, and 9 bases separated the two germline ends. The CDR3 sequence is CASSLSGASYEQYF. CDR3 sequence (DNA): TGTGCCAGCAGTTTATCGGGGGCGAGCTACGAGCAGTACTTC.

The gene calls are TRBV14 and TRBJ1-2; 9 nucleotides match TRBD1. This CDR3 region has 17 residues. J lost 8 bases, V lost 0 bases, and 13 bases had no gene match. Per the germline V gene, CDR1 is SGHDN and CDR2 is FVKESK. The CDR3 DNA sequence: TGTGCCAGCAGCCAAGAGCCGGGGGACAGGGTATACCGGGGCTACACCTTC. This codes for CASSQEPGDRVYRGYTF.

DNA of the CDR3: TGTGCCACCTCGACAGGCTACGGTGAAAAACTGTTTTTT. It yields the protein CATSTGYGEKLFF. J is TRBJ1-4 and V is TRBV27; TRBD1 might be the D (6 bases). Per germline, CDR1 MNHEY and CDR2 SMNVEV (reference sequence). This CDR3 has 13 amino acids. V was shortened by 10 bases and J by 7 bases, with 16 bases between the two germline ends.

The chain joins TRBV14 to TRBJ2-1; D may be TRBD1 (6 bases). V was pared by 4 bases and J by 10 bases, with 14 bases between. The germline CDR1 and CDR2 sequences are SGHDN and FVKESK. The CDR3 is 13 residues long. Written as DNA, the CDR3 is TGTGCCAGCAGCCCTGGGGCAGGGGTCGAGCAGTTCTTC. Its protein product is CASSPGAGVEQFF.

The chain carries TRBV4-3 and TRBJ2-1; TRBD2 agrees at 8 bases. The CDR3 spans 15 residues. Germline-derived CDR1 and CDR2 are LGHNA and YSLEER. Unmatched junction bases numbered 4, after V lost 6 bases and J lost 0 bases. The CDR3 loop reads CASSSGESSYNEQFF. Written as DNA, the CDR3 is TGCGCCAGCAGTAGCGGGGAGAGCTCCTACAATGAGCAGTTCTTC.

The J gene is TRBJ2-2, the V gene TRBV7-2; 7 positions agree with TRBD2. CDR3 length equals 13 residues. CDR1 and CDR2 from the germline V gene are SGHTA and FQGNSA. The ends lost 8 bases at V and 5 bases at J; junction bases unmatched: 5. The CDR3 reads CASGGRGTGELFF. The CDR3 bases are TGTGCCAGCGGCGGGAGAGGGACCGGGGAGCTGTTTTTT.

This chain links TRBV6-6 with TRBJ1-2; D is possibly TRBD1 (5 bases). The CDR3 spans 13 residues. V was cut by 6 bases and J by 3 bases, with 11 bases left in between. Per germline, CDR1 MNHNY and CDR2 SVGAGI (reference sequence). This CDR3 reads CASSRGGDYGYTF. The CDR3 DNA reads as TGTGCCAGCAGCCGCGGGGGGGACTATGGCTACACCTTC.

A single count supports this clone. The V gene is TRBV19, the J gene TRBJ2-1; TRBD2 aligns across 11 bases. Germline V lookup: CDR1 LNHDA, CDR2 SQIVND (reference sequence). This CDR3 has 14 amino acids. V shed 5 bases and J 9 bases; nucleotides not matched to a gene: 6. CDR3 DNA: TGTGCCAGTAGTCCCGGGACTAGCGGTGGTGAGCAGTTCTTC. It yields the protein CASSPGTSGGEQFF.

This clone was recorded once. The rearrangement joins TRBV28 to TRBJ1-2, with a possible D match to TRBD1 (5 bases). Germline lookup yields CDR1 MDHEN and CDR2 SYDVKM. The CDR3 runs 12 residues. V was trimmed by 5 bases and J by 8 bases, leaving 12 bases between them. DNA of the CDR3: TGTGCCAGCAGTCCAAGGGGAGGGGGCTACACCTTC. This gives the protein CASSPRGGGYTF.

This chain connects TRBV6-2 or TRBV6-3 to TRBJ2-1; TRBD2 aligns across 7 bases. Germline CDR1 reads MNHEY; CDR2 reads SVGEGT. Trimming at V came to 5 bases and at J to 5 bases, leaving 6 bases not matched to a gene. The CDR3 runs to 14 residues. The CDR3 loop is CASSDGGGNNEQFF. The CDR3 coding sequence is TGTGCCAGCAGTGATGGGGGAGGGAACAATGAGCAGTTCTTC.

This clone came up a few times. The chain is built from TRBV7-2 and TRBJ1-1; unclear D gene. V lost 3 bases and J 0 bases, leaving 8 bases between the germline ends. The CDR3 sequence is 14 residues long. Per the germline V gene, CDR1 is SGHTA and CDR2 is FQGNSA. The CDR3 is CASSFRQVNTEAFF. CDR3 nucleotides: TGTGCCAGCAGCTTTCGACAAGTGAACACTGAAGCTTTCTTT.

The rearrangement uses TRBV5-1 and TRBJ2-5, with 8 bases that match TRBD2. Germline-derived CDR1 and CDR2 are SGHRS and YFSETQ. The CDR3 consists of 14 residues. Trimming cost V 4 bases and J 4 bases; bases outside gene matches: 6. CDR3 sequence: CASSGTSARETQYF. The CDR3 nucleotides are TGCGCCAGCAGCGGGACTAGTGCGAGAGAGACCCAGTACTTC.

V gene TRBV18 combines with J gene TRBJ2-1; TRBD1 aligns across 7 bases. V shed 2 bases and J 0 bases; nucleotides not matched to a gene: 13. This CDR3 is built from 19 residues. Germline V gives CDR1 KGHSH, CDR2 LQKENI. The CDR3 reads CASSPIRQGVRSSYNEQFF. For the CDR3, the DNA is TGTGCCAGCTCACCAATCCGACAGGGCGTAAGGAGCTCCTACAATGAGCAGTTCTTC.

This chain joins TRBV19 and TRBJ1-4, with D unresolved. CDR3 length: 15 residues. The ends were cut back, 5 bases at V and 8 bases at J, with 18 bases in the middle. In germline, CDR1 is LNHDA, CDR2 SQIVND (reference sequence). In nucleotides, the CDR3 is TGTGCCAGTAGTCGGCTAGGGCCCGGCGGGGAAAAACTGTTTTTT. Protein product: CASSRLGPGGEKLFF.

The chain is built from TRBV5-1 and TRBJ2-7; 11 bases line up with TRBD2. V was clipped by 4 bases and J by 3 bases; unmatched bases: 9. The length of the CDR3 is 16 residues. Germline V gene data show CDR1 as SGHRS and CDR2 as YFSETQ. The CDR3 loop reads CASSAELAGVFYEQYF. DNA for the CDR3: TGCGCCAGCAGCGCGGAACTAGCGGGGGTTTTCTACGAGCAGTACTTC. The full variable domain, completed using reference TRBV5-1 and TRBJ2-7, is KAGVTQTPRYLIKTRGQQVTLSCSPISGHRSVSWYQQTPGQGLQFLFEYFSETQRNKGNFPGRFSGRQFSNSRSEMNVSTLELGDSALYLCASSAELAGVFYEQYFGPGTRLTVT.

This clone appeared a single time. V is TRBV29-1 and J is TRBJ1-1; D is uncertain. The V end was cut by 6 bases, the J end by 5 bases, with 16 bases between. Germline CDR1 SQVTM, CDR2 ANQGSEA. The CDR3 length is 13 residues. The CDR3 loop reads CSVTPPGGTEAFF. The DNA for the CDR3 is TGCAGCGTAACTCCACCGGGAGGGACTGAAGCTTTCTTT.

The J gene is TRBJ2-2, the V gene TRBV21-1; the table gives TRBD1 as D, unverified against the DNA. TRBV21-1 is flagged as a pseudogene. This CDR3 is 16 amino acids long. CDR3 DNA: TGTGCCAGCAGCAAAGTGGCAGGGGGTTATCCCGGGGAGCTGTTTTTT. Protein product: CASSKVAGGYPGELFF.

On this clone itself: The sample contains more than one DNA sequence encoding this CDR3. CDR3 in amino acids: CASSLSGSQETQYF. DNA of the CDR3: TGTGCCAGCAGCTTAAGCGGGAGCCAAGAGACCCAGTACTTC. The chain recombines TRBV7-2 with TRBJ2-5; TRBD2 agrees at 8 bases. Germline CDR1 reads SGHTA; CDR2 reads FQGNSA. The CDR3 runs 14 residues. Trimming removed 2 bases from V and 1 base from J; junction bases left unmatched: 0.

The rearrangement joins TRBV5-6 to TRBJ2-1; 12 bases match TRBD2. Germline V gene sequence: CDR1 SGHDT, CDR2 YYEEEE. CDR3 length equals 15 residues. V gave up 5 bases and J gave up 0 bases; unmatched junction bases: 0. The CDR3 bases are TGTGCCAGCAGACTAGCGGGGGGCTCCTACAATGAGCAGTTCTTC. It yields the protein CASRLAGGSYNEQFF.

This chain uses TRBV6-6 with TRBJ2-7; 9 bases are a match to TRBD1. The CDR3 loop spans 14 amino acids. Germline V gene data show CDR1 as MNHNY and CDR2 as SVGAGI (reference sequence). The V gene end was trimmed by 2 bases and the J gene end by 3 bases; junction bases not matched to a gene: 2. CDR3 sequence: CASSYGTGIYEQYF. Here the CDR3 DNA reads TGTGCCAGCAGTTACGGGACAGGGATCTACGAGCAGTACTTC.

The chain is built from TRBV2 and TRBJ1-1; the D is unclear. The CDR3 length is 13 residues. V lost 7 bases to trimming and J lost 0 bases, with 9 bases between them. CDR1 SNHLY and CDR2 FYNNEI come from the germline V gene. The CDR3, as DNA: TGTGCCAGCATTCCCAGGATGAACACTGAAGCTTTCTTT. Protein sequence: CASIPRMNTEAFF. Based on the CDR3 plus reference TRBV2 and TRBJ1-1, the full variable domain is EPEVTQTPSHQVTQMGQEVILRCVPISNHLYFYWYRQILGQKVEFLVSFYNNEISEKSEIFDDQFSVERPDGSNFTLKIRSTKLEDSAMYFCASIPRMNTEAFFGQGTRLTVV.

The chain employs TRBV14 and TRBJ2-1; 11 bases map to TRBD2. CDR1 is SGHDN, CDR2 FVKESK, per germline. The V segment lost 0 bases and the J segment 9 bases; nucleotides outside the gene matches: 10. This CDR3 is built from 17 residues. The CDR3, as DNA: TGTGCCAGCAGCCAAGACCCACTAGCGGGGGCCAAGGGTGAGCAGTTCTTC. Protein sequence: CASSQDPLAGAKGEQFF.

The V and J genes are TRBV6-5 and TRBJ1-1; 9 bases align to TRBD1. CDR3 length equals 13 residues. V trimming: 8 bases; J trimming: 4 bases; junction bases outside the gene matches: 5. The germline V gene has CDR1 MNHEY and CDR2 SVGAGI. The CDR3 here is CASRRQGGTEAFF. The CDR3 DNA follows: TGTGCCAGCCGCCGACAGGGGGGCACTGAAGCTTTCTTT.